This TCR beta chain was documented in a study of radiotherapy plus CTLA-4 blockade in lung cancer. In the study overall: Overall, roughly 18% of patients showed an objective response, while 25% to 40% attained disease control. Study-level findings and limits: Reports identified early blood T cell clone dynamics, with interferon-beta, as the best response predictor. In blood, tumor-derived TCR clones expanded after radiotherapy plus ipilimumab.

Concerning this clone: Its antigen is still unknown.

The CDR3 loop spans 13 amino acids. V shed 4 bases and J shed 8 bases, with 12 bases lying between them. The germline CDR1 and CDR2 sequences are WNHNN and SYGVQD (reference sequence). With ipilimumab providing CTLA-4 blockade, focal radiation was administered to patients who had chemo-refractory metastatic non-small-cell lung cancer. Using immunoSEQ multiplex PCR, the repertoire was profiled, and TCRdb retains in-frame clones only, with some absent. The sample lists approximately 83,000 clones, about 78% occurring once. The material sequenced was peripheral blood, taken from a patient treated with radiotherapy plus ipilimumab. J is TRBJ1-3 and V is TRBV10-1; unclear D gene. The TCR comes from a human donor with non-small cell lung cancer who had a partial response to radiotherapy plus ipilimumab. Some clones in this sample may be carry-over from other donors' samples. The CDR3 protein is CASSASGEDTIYF. The DNA for the CDR3 is TGCGCCAGCAGTGCCAGTGGAGAAGACACCATATATTTT.